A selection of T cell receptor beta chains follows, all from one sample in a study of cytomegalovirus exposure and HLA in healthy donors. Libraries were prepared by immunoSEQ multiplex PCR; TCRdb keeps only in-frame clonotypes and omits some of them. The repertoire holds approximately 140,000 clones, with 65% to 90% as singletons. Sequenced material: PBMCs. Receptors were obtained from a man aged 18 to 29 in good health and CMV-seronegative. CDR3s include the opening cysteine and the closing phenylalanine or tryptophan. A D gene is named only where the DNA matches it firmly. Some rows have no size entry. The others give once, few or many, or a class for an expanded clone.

TGTGCCAGCAGCCCCCAGCGGGGGAACCAAGAGACCCAGTACTTC	CASSPQRGNQETQYF	TRBD2	.	TRBV7-7	TRBJ2-5
TGTGCCAGCAGTTTGGTGGGGAGAACTGAAGCTTTCTTT	CASSLVGRTEAFF	.	.	TRBV27	TRBJ1-1
TGTGCCAGTAGTATAGGTCACGGACTCTATAATTCACCCCTCCACTTT	CASSIGHGLYNSPLHF	.	.	TRBV19	TRBJ1-6
TGCGCCAGCAGCTATAGTCGTCGTAGTGACACCATATATTTT	CASSYSRRSDTIYF	.	.	TRBV5-1	TRBJ1-3
TGTGCCAGCAGCCGCGGACAGGGGGCGGGTCAGCCCCAGCATTTT	CASSRGQGAGQPQHF	TRBD1	once	TRBV7-9	TRBJ1-5
TGCGCCAGCAGCCAAGTCTTCTCAGGAATGTCCTACGAGCAGTACTTC	CASSQVFSGMSYEQYF	.	.	TRBV4-3	TRBJ2-7
TGTGCCAGTAGTATAGGACAGTCGTATGGCTACACCTTC	CASSIGQSYGYTF	.	.	TRBV19	TRBJ1-2
TGCGCCAGCAGCCCCATTTCTCCGGGACAGGGGGGACCCTACGAGCAGTACTTC	CASSPISPGQGGPYEQYF	TRBD1	.	TRBV5-1	TRBJ2-7
TGTGCCAGCAGCGGAGTTCGGAACACTGAAGCTTTCTTT	CASSGVRNTEAFF	.	.	TRBV6-6	TRBJ1-1
TGTGCCAGCAGCGAGCTTAGCGGGGGGGAGCAGTTCTTC	CASSELSGGEQFF	TRBD2	.	TRBV6-4	TRBJ2-1
TGTGCCAGCAGTATCGGGGACAACTCCTACGAGCAGTACTTC	CASSIGDNSYEQYF	.	.	TRBV27	TRBJ2-7
TGTGCCAGCAGTGACAAGGGCGCGGGATCGGCAGATACGCAGTATTTT	CASSDKGAGSADTQYF	.	.	TRBV6-4	TRBJ2-3
TGTGCCTGGAGCGGGGGGGCAGATACGCAGTATTTT	CAWSGGADTQYF	TRBD2	.	TRBV30	TRBJ2-3
TGTGCCAGCGCGGGGACAGGGGACAATCAGCCCCAGCATTTT	CASAGTGDNQPQHF	TRBD1	.	TRBV25-1	TRBJ1-5
TGTGCCATCAGAAAGGACAGCCAAAACTATGGCTACACCTTC	CAIRKDSQNYGYTF	.	few	TRBV10-3	TRBJ1-2
TGTGCCAGCAGCCGCGGGCGCAATGAGCAGTTCTTC	CASSRGRNEQFF	.	.	TRBV7-9	TRBJ2-1
TGTGCCAGCAGCCAAAACCGGGAGAGCTACACCTTC	CASSQNRESYTF	.	few	TRBV4-2	TRBJ1-2
TGTGCCAGCAGCTTAGCCGGCGGGGATACCGGGGAGCTGTTTTTT	CASSLAGGDTGELFF	.	.	TRBV7-2	TRBJ2-2
TGTGCCAGCAGCTTAACACAGGGGGCGCGGGGCACTGAAGCTTTCTTT	CASSLTQGARGTEAFF	TRBD1	.	TRBV7-8	TRBJ1-1
TGTGCCAGCAGTGAACAGCCTACATCGGAGGAGACCCAGTACTTC	CASSEQPTSEETQYF	.	.	TRBV6-1	TRBJ2-5
TGTGCCAGCTCGGGACAGGGGATTGGTGGCTACACCTTC	CASSGQGIGGYTF	TRBD1	few	TRBV6-1	TRBJ1-2
TGTGCCAGCAGCCAAGTGAACACGGGAAGGGCCGCTGAGGCTGGGGCCAACGTCCTGACTTTC	CASSQVNTGRAAEAGANVLTF	.	.	TRBV14	TRBJ2-6
TGCGCCAGCAGCCAAGAGGTTACTTTAGGGGTCTATGGCTACACCTTC	CASSQEVTLGVYGYTF	.	once	TRBV4-1	TRBJ1-2
TGTGCCTGGACACCCGGACAGTCCAATCAGCCCCAGCATTTT	CAWTPGQSNQPQHF	.	.	TRBV30	TRBJ1-5
TGTGCCAGCAGCTACCAGGGGGACTATGGCTACACCTTC	CASSYQGDYGYTF	TRBD1	.	TRBV7-2	TRBJ1-2